A selection of T cell receptor beta chains follows, all from one sample in a study of cytomegalovirus exposure and HLA in healthy donors. Profiling relied on immunoSEQ multiplex PCR, and the TCRdb table lists in-frame clones only, not all of them. The sample has 60,000 to 85,000 clones; 85% to 95% are singletons. The sequenced sample was PBMCs. The receptors stem from a man younger than 35 in good health and CMV-seropositive. Both conserved end residues are part of each CDR3. The order of the fields is J gene, V gene, clone size, D gene, CDR3 DNA, CDR3 protein. The D gene is left open where the match is weak. Size is omitted from some rows. Given values are once, few, many or a class for expanded clones.

TRBJ1-2 TRBV19 once TRBD1 TGTGCCAGTAAGATGTCGACAGGGGTAAGCTATGGCTACACCTTC CASKMSTGVSYGYTF
TRBJ2-7 TRBV5-1 . . TGCGCCAGCAGCTTGGGAACGGCAGACTACTACGAGCAGTACTTC CASSLGTADYYEQYF
TRBJ1-5 TRBV7-8 . . TGTGCCAGCAGCTTAGAAAGGGGAGGACAAGGATATCAGCCCCAGCATTTT CASSLERGGQGYQPQHF
TRBJ1-3 TRBV29-1 . . TGCAGCGTCGAGACAGATGGAAACACCATATATTTT CSVETDGNTIYF
TRBJ2-7 TRBV9 . TRBD2 TGTGCCAGCAGCGTAGTTCCGGGAGGCTCCTACGAGCAGTACTTC CASSVVPGGSYEQYF
TRBJ2-7 TRBV4-1 . TRBD2 TGCGCCAGCAGCCAACTAGCGGGAGACGAGCAGTACTTC CASSQLAGDEQYF
TRBJ2-1 TRBV5-1 . TRBD2 TGCGCCAGCAGCCGGCTTTCCGGGACTAGCGGCAATGAGCAGTTCTTC CASSRLSGTSGNEQFF
TRBJ2-3 TRBV5-6 once TRBD2 TGTGCCAGCAGCTTGGAGCGGGGTGGCACAGATACGCAGTATTTT CASSLERGGTDTQYF
TRBJ1-2 TRBV5-4 . . TGTGCCAGCAGCTCAGGGACATTTGACTACACCTTC CASSSGTFDYTF
TRBJ2-3 TRBV29-1 . . TGCAGCGTGGACCCGGGACACACAGATACGCAGTATTTT CSVDPGHTDTQYF
TRBJ2-3 TRBV7-3 . TRBD2 TGTGCCAGCAGCTTAATAGGGACTAGCGGGAGAAATACAGATACGCAGTATTTT CASSLIGTSGRNTDTQYF
TRBJ2-7 TRBV19 few . TGTGCCAGTAATCGCGACTTGAATACCTACGAGCAGTACTTC CASNRDLNTYEQYF
TRBJ2-5 TRBV7-9 . TRBD2 TGTGCCAGCAGCTTCCCTTTCGTTCAGCGGGAGAAGGTAGAGACCCAGTACTTC CASSFPFVQREKVETQYF
TRBJ1-3 TRBV19 . . TGTGCCAGTAAACCTCACAGGGCTGACTCTGGAAACACCATATATTTT CASKPHRADSGNTIYF
TRBJ2-1 TRBV6-1 few . TGTGCCAGCAGGGGCGGGAATGAGCAGTTCTTC CASRGGNEQFF
TRBJ2-1 TRBV11-2 . TRBD1 TGTGCCAGCAGCTTAGTAGGCTGGTCCGGGACAGGCGTCTACAATGAGCAGTTCTTC CASSLVGWSGTGVYNEQFF
TRBJ2-1 TRBV7-9 . TRBD1 TGTGCCAGCATGCGGGACAGGGCATACAGTGAGCAGTTCTTC CASMRDRAYSEQFF
TRBJ2-1 TRBV18 . TRBD2 TGTGCCAGCTCACCCGGGACTAGCAGTGAGCAGTTCTTC CASSPGTSSEQFF
TRBJ2-1 TRBV7-9 few . TGTGCCAGCAGCTCGGTGTTGGCCTACAATGAGCAGTTCTTC CASSSVLAYNEQFF
TRBJ2-5 TRBV14 . . TGTGCCAGCAGCCAAGAGGGGGCAGAGACCCAGTACTTC CASSQEGAETQYF